The 26 T cell receptor beta chains listed next were all sequenced from one sample in a study of technical replicates of blood from a handful of donors. The repertoire was sequenced with immunoSEQ multiplex PCR; TCRdb's copy has only in-frame clones and lacks some. The table lists 75,000 to 100,000 clones, about 94% of them singletons. Sequences were obtained from T cells isolated from PBMCs. The receptors were gathered from a human donor in good health.

The chain is built from TRBV28 and TRBJ2-7, with D unclear. This CDR3 has 11 amino acids. Germline values: CDR1 MDHEN, CDR2 SYDVKM. V was clipped by 5 bases and J by 1 base, with 3 bases between them. CDR3: CASSRSYEQYF. For the CDR3, the DNA is TGTGCCAGCAGTCGTTCCTACGAGCAGTACTTC.

The chain is built from TRBV4-2 and TRBJ2-3; no clear D gene. Germline CDR1 and CDR2: LGHNA and YNFKEQ. The V end lost 4 bases, the J end lost 6 bases, and 8 bases lay between the germline ends. This CDR3 spans 12 amino acids. CDR3 bases: TGTGCCAGCAGCCCAAACTCGGATACGCAGTATTTT. Translated: CASSPNSDTQYF.

V is TRBV7-2 and J is TRBJ2-4; TRBD1 is a possible D gene (6 bases). With 5 bases removed from V and 2 bases from J, the gap between germline ends came to 10 bases. CDR1 and CDR2 (germline): SGHTA, FQGNSA. CDR3 length: 14 residues. For the CDR3, the DNA is TGTGCCAGCAGCGTGGACAGCTCCAAAAACATTCAGTACTTC. Residues: CASSVDSSKNIQYF.

J is TRBJ1-4 and V is TRBV7-9, with D possibly matching TRBD1 (5 bases). In germline, CDR1 is SEHNR, CDR2 FQNEAQ (reference sequence). V was clipped by 5 bases and J by 3 bases, with 10 bases between them. The CDR3 is 14 residues long. CDR3 sequence reads: CASSPQGSNEKLFF. CDR3 in DNA: TGTGCCAGCAGCCCCCAGGGTTCTAATGAAAAACTGTTTTTT.

This chain joins TRBV4-2 and TRBJ2-1; 7 nucleotides align to TRBD1. The ends lost 2 bases at V and 4 bases at J; junction bases unmatched: 5. This CDR3 contains 15 residues. CDR1 LGHNA and CDR2 YNFKEQ come from the germline V gene. The CDR3 spells CASSQQRTGYNEQFF. CDR3 sequence (DNA): TGTGCCAGCAGCCAACAGCGGACAGGATACAATGAGCAGTTCTTC.

The rearrangement uses TRBV2 and TRBJ2-7; 7 nucleotides match TRBD2. Germline CDR1 SNHLY, CDR2 FYNNEI. The CDR3 loop spans 15 amino acids. The J segment lost 1 base and the V segment lost 4 bases, leaving 7 bases of the junction unmatched. CDR3 protein: CASSGLSGYSYEQYF. The CDR3 nucleotides read TGTGCCAGCAGTGGGCTTAGCGGGTATTCCTACGAGCAGTACTTC. Using reference TRBV2 and TRBJ2-7 for the parts outside the CDR3, the full variable domain is EPEVTQTPSHQVTQMGQEVILRCVPISNHLYFYWYRQILGQKVEFLVSFYNNEISEKSEIFDDQFSVERPDGSNFTLKIRSTKLEDSAMYFCASSGLSGYSYEQYFGPGTRLTVT.

The CDR3 DNA sequence: TGTGCCTACTTAACCGGGACTGGCAAAAACATTCAGTACTTC. Its translation: CAYLTGTGKNIQYF. The chain recombines TRBV30 with TRBJ2-4, with a tentative D call TRBD2 (6 bases). The V gene's germline CDR1 is GTSNPN and CDR2 SVGIG (reference sequence). Deletions cut 7 bases from V and 3 bases from J, with 16 bases between. The CDR3 is made up of 14 amino acids.

V is TRBV7-2 and J is TRBJ2-3; D gene ambiguous. Trimming removed 0 bases from V and 2 bases from J, with 9 bases in between. Germline V gene sequence: CDR1 SGHTA, CDR2 FQGNSA. The CDR3 spans 15 residues. The CDR3 nucleotides read TGTGCCAGCAGCTTAGCGGCTCTTTACACAGATACGCAGTATTTT. The encoded protein is CASSLAALYTDTQYF. The variable domain in full, with the rest retrieved from reference TRBV7-2 and TRBJ2-3, is GAGVSQSPSNKVTEKGKDVELRCDPISGHTALYWYRQSLGQGLEFLIYFQGNSAPDKSGLPSDRFSAERTGGSVSTLTIQRTQQEDSAVYLCASSLAALYTDTQYFGPGTRLTVL.

V gene TRBV7-8 combines with J gene TRBJ2-3, with 7 bases that match TRBD1. This CDR3 has 15 amino acids. Germline V CDR1 and CDR2: SGHVS, FQNEAQ. Germline trimming cut 5 bases from V and 0 bases from J; bases unmatched to any gene: 5. CDR3 nucleotide sequence: TGTGCCAGCAGCGCCGGGACAGCAAGCACAGATACGCAGTATTTT. As protein: CASSAGTASTDTQYF.

The chain joins TRBV27 to TRBJ2-1, with 7 bases that match TRBD2. The trim removed 2 bases at V and 0 bases at J, leaving 4 bases unmatched. The CDR3 is 16 amino acids. Germline CDR1 is MNHEY and CDR2 is SMNVEV (reference sequence). In DNA form, the CDR3 reads TGTGCCAGCAGTTTAGCGGGAGCTTTCTCCTACAATGAGCAGTTCTTC. Translated, it gives CASSLAGAFSYNEQFF.

This chain links TRBV27 with TRBJ1-1, with TRBD1 matching 7 bases. With V trimmed by 5 bases and J by 0 bases, 3 bases remained unmatched. This CDR3 is built from 14 residues. From germline, CDR1 is MNHEY and CDR2 SMNVEV (reference sequence). The CDR3, as DNA: TGTGCCAGCAGTGCTGGGACAGTGAACACTGAAGCTTTCTTT. This encodes CASSAGTVNTEAFF.

This chain joins TRBV7-8 and TRBJ1-2, with D tentatively TRBD1 (6 bases). The CDR3 is made up of 13 amino acids. Trimming stripped 5 bases from V and 8 bases from J, with 15 bases between. Germline V lookup: CDR1 SGHVS, CDR2 FQNEAQ. This CDR3 reads CASSNTGLSGYTF. In DNA form, the CDR3 reads TGTGCCAGCAGCAATACAGGGTTGTCCGGCTACACCTTC.

The rearrangement links TRBV6-1 to TRBJ2-2; 10 nucleotides agree with TRBD2. The J segment lost 7 bases and the V segment lost 2 bases, leaving 4 bases of the junction unmatched. This CDR3 contains 15 residues. CDR1 and CDR2 (germline): MNHNS, SASEGT. The CDR3 reads CASSELAGAGGELFF. CDR3 in DNA: TGTGCCAGCAGTGAACTAGCGGGAGCGGGCGGGGAGCTGTTTTTT.

This clone was seen only once. CDR3 region: CASSDYRETEAFF. CDR3 bases: TGTGCCAGCAGCGACTACAGGGAAACTGAAGCTTTCTTT. The chain employs TRBV13 and TRBJ1-1; tentatively, D is TRBD1 (6 bases). This CDR3 has 13 residues. The V gene lost 5 bases and the J gene lost 5 bases, with 12 bases spanning the gap. The germline V gene encodes CDR1 PRHDT and CDR2 FYEKMQ (reference sequence).

The sample holds one count of this clone. This chain joins TRBV27 and TRBJ1-2; D is uncertain. Between the trimmed V and J ends, which lost 4 bases and 0 bases, there was a span of 9 bases. Germline V lookup: CDR1 MNHEY, CDR2 SMNVEV (reference sequence). This CDR3 region has 14 residues. CDR3 bases: TGTGCCAGCAGTTCTGGAGCCGCTAACTATGGCTACACCTTC. Encoded protein: CASSSGAANYGYTF.

The chain carries TRBV28 and TRBJ2-3; the match to TRBD1 covers 7 bases. The V gene end was trimmed by 6 bases and the J gene end by 2 bases; junction bases not matched to a gene: 5. Germline V CDR1 and CDR2: MDHEN, SYDVKM. CDR3 length: 14 residues. The CDR3 loop reads CASSRTGVTDTQYF. The CDR3 bases are TGTGCCAGCAGCCGAACAGGGGTCACAGATACGCAGTATTTT.

CDR3 in amino acids: CASSFRTSGQGSYNEQFF. CDR3 nucleotide sequence: TGCGCCAGCAGCTTTAGGACTAGCGGACAAGGCTCCTACAATGAGCAGTTCTTC. The V gene is TRBV5-1, the J gene TRBJ2-1; 10 bases fit TRBD2. This CDR3 is 18 amino acids long. J lost 0 bases, V lost 2 bases, and 8 bases had no gene match. Per germline, CDR1 SGHRS and CDR2 YFSETQ.

This chain links TRBV27 with TRBJ1-1, with D perhaps matching TRBD1 (5 bases). V was trimmed by 4 bases and J by 10 bases, leaving 10 bases between them. The CDR3 is 11 amino acids. Germline-derived CDR1 and CDR2 are MNHEY and SMNVEV (reference sequence). The CDR3 DNA sequence: TGTGCCAGCAGTTCCAGGGAAGGAGCTTTCTTT. Encoded protein: CASSSREGAFF.

The gene calls are TRBV19 and TRBJ1-2, with a weak D call TRBD1 (6 bases). Germline V CDR1 and CDR2: LNHDA, SQIVND (reference sequence). The CDR3 has 15 residues. The V gene lost 7 bases and the J gene lost 2 bases, with 17 bases spanning the gap. For the CDR3, the DNA is TGTGCCAGTAACAGACGACAGGAATCAAACTATGGCTACACCTTC. The encoded protein is CASNRRQESNYGYTF.

V gene TRBV20-1 combines with J gene TRBJ1-1; D possibly corresponds to TRBD1 (5 bases). The CDR3 is 11 amino acids. Trimming shortened V by 5 bases and J by 6 bases, and 10 bases separated the two germline ends. CDR1 is DFQATT and CDR2 is SNEGSKA in the germline V gene (reference sequence). DNA for the CDR3: TGCAGTGCTTCTAGGGGTCCTGAAGCTTTCTTT. Translating gives CSASRGPEAFF.

V is TRBV16 and J is TRBJ2-1, with 7 nucleotides matching TRBD1. This CDR3 region has 17 residues. The germline CDR1 and CDR2 sequences are KGHSY and FQNENV. Germline trimming cut 4 bases from V and 0 bases from J; bases unmatched to any gene: 9. The chain's CDR3 is CASSPKPGQSSYNEQFF. Here the CDR3 DNA reads TGTGCCAGCAGCCCTAAACCGGGACAGAGCTCCTACAATGAGCAGTTCTTC.

This sequence joins TRBV6-5 and TRBJ1-2; 8 bases agree with TRBD1. The V gene end was trimmed by 5 bases and the J gene end by 7 bases; junction bases not matched to a gene: 6. The germline gives CDR1 MNHEY, CDR2 SVGAGI. CDR3 length: 13 residues. The CDR3 region has the DNA TGTGCCAGCAGTGACCAGGGGGCTGGTGGCTACACCTTC. Its translation: CASSDQGAGGYTF.

This chain joins TRBV4-1 and TRBJ1-5, with D maybe TRBD1 (6 bases). The CDR3 is 15 residues long. V dropped 0 bases and J dropped 6 bases, with 12 bases sitting between them. Germline V gives CDR1 MGHRA, CDR2 YSYEKL. The CDR3 nucleotides are TGCGCCAGCAGCCAAGAAGGGGGATCGCCTCAGCCCCAGCATTTT. Translation gives CASSQEGGSPQPQHF.

V usage is TRBV27 and J usage is TRBJ2-7; the D is unclear. Germline V gene lookup returns CDR1 MNHEY and CDR2 SMNVEV (reference sequence). This CDR3 region has 11 residues. V shed 10 bases and J shed 5 bases, with 12 bases lying between them. Here the CDR3 DNA reads TGTGCCACTATAGTCGGTGACGAGCAGTACTTC. It encodes CATIVGDEQYF.

CDR3 loop: CASSPGGPGTDTQYF. The CDR3 DNA reads as TGTGCCAGCAGCCCGGGAGGGCCGGGAACAGATACGCAGTATTTT. The chain links TRBV7-3 to TRBJ2-3, with 8 bases matching TRBD2. CDR1 and CDR2 (germline): SGHTA, FQGTGA. This CDR3 spans 15 amino acids. The V gene end was trimmed by 5 bases and the J gene end by 3 bases; junction bases not matched to a gene: 7.

This chain joins TRBV30 and TRBJ2-1; possible D gene TRBD2, 5 bases. V lost 4 bases, J lost 7 bases, and 11 bases lay in between. This CDR3 is 12 amino acids long. Germline CDR1 reads GTSNPN; CDR2 reads SVGIG (reference sequence). The CDR3: CAWKRWENEQFF. The CDR3 DNA reads TGTGCCTGGAAGCGGTGGGAAAATGAGCAGTTCTTC.